The entry that follows covers one T cell receptor beta chain sequence. Antigen unknown. A second roughly 7 to 11 cycle PCR used barcoded and J-beta primers. The authors tagged each cDNA molecule using a template-switch adaptor with 12 random nucleotides. MiXCR was run by TCRdb on the 5' RACE reads, yielding one entry per CDR3 protein. The sample holds approximately 800,000 distinct CDR3 sequences, under 40% seen once. These data belong to a study of blood T cells in healthy people across ages. Study-wide results and limits: The fall in TCR beta diversity per million T cells was roughly linear with age.

Peripheral blood, 9.5 to 10 milliliters per donor, was collected. This CDR3 has 18 residues. The origin of this receptor is a man between 18 and 29 years old in good health. This chain uses TRBV21-1 with TRBJ2-1; TRBD2 is taken as the D call from the table, unchecked against the DNA. TRBV21-1 is a known pseudogene. Material: blood. The CDR3 here is CASSKSESSGGPYNEQFF. The DNA of the CDR3 is TGTGCCAGCAGCAAAAGCGAGTCGAGCGGGGGGCCTTACAATGAGCAGTTCTTC.